A selection of T cell receptor beta chains follows, all from one sample in a study of CD8+ T cells in alopecia areata. Assay used: immunoSEQ multiplex PCR; TCRdb lists only in-frame clones, some missing. Among 50,000 to 80,000 clones listed, 44% were seen once. The sequenced material came from NKG2D-low CD8+ T cells sorted from blood. The receptors were sampled from a human donor with alopecia areata. The conserved cysteine and the conserved F or W are not part of the CDR3 here. A row's size may be missing; if present it is once, few, many or a size class.

abundance,v_gene,j_gene,CDR3aa
NA,TRBV4-3,TRBJ2-1,ASSQGTGGRNEQF
few,TRBV5-6,TRBJ2-7,ASSPLGGGSSYEQY
once,TRBV27,TRBJ1-1,ASSSTGVAF
NA,TRBV4-2,TRBJ1-2,ASSQGDSYGYT
NA,TRBV29-1,TRBJ1-2,SVDTVGGYT
NA,TRBV7-2,TRBJ2-3,ASSPLDTQY
NA,TRBV29-1,TRBJ1-2,SVEVRTGKIYGYT
NA,TRBV2,TRBJ2-3,ASTRPAAPGDTQY
few,TRBV21-1,TRBJ1-2,ASSTVPLRDREGADDGYT
NA,TRBV28,TRBJ2-7,ASSFPGRGSEQY
NA,TRBV27,TRBJ2-5,ASSLMGGAETQY
NA,TRBV7-2,TRBJ2-3,ASSYTPGDTQY
NA,TRBV7-9,TRBJ1-2,ASSLAPGDGYT
NA,TRBV29-1,TRBJ2-7,SVANRSYEQY
NA,TRBV29-1,TRBJ1-2,SAPGQGVYT
NA,TRBV29-1,TRBJ1-2,SVEVRDRDGGYT
NA,TRBV23-1,TRBJ2-7,ASSQSDVEQY
medium-sized,TRBV6-4,TRBJ2-1,ASSETSGSYNEQF
NA,TRBV29-1,TRBJ2-2,SVGKIEGGELF
NA,TRBV6-5,TRBJ2-3,ASSYSSTDTQY
few,TRBV28,TRBJ2-3,ASSQGRTDTQY